These T cell receptor beta chains were read from a single sample in a study of shared clonotypes between healthy human individuals. Profiled with immunoSEQ multiplex PCR; TCRdb holds only in-frame clones, not every one. The sample has over a million clones, 75% to 85% seen once. The sample taken for sequencing was memory CD4+ T cells from PBMCs. These receptor sequences come from a man younger than 35 in good health. Some clones in this sample may be carry-over from other donors' samples. Each CDR3 is given without its conserved first and last residue. The D gene is left open where the match is weak.

>TRBJ1-5|12|TRBD1|TRBV19
ATSRTGQNQPQH
>TRBJ1-2|14|NA|TRBV5-4
ASSPGSGSANYGYT
>TRBJ2-2|14|NA|TRBV7-9
ASSPTPRGKTGELF
>TRBJ2-2|13|TRBD1|TRBV5-1
ASSGDRGPTGELF
>TRBJ2-5|13|TRBD1|TRBV7-6
ASSLAGTGRGTQY
>TRBJ2-2|12|NA|TRBV30
AWAFRVRSGELF
>TRBJ1-4|12|NA|TRBV7-9
ASSPAGSHEKLF
>TRBJ2-1|16|TRBD1|TRBV11-2
ASSPGGTGGGSYNEQF
>TRBJ1-5|11|NA|TRBV2
ASSAGSNQPQH
>TRBJ2-7|12|NA|TRBV4-3
ASTPDRASYEQY
>TRBJ2-2|11|NA|TRBV5-1
ASSSVQAGELF
>TRBJ2-7|8|TRBD2|TRBV6-5
ASGREGQY
>TRBJ2-1|9|NA|TRBV10-3
AISASDEQF
>TRBJ2-7|13|TRBD2|TRBV19
ASSIEAGGPYEQY